A selection of T cell receptor beta chains follows, all from one sample in a study of cytomegalovirus exposure and HLA in healthy donors. The method was immunoSEQ multiplex PCR; TCRdb's version includes in-frame clones alone and lacks a portion of them. The table has 150,000 to 200,000 clones, around 82% seen once; the top ten hold 2% to 2.5%. The sequenced sample consisted of PBMCs. Receptors were obtained from a man in his fifties or sixties in good health and CMV-seronegative. Each CDR3 is given with its conserved first and last residue. Fields, in order: D gene, V gene, J gene, clone size, CDR3 protein, CDR3 DNA. A D gene is named only where the DNA matches it firmly. The listing skips clone size in some rows; elsewhere it reads once, few, many or a size class.

>TRBD2|TRBV14|TRBJ2-1|-
CASSRSGSSSYNEQFF
TGTGCCAGCAGCCGCAGCGGGAGCTCTTCCTACAATGAGCAGTTCTTC
>-|TRBV4-1|TRBJ1-1|once
CASSQERPGLNTEAFF
TGCGCCAGCAGCCAAGAACGACCGGGGTTGAACACTGAAGCTTTCTTT
>TRBD1|TRBV6-5|TRBJ1-2|-
CASSYLQGDGYTF
TGTGCCAGCAGTTACTTACAGGGGGATGGCTACACCTTC
>TRBD2|TRBV30|TRBJ2-1|-
CAWSSPGLAINEQFF
TGTGCCTGGAGTTCGCCCGGACTAGCGATCAATGAGCAGTTCTTC
>TRBD1|TRBV6-6|TRBJ1-2|-
CASRTGTDHNYGYTF
TGTGCCAGCAGAACCGGGACAGACCATAACTATGGCTACACCTTC
>TRBD2|TRBV7-2|TRBJ2-7|-
CASSIGLAGFYEQYF
TGTGCCAGCAGCATAGGACTAGCGGGATTCTACGAGCAGTACTTC
>TRBD1|TRBV30|TRBJ2-3|few
CAGYRGSSTDTQYF
TGTGCCGGGTACAGGGGAAGTAGCACAGATACGCAGTATTTT
>TRBD2|TRBV29-1|TRBJ2-1|-
CSVGGLASRGTREQFF
TGCAGCGTTGGGGGACTAGCGTCTCGGGGTACACGGGAGCAGTTCTTC
>-|TRBV19|TRBJ1-1|-
CASSPTGFTEAFF
TGTGCCAGTAGCCCCACAGGGTTTACTGAAGCTTTCTTT
>-|TRBV11-2|TRBJ1-2|-
CASSLGQISYGYTF
TGTGCCAGCAGCCTAGGGCAGATATCCTATGGCTACACCTTC
>-|TRBV7-7|TRBJ1-1|-
CASSFGKNTEAFF
TGTGCTAGCAGCTTCGGGAAGAACACTGAAGCTTTCTTT
>-|TRBV2|TRBJ1-2|-
CASGGGGDGYTF
TGTGCCAGCGGGGGGGGTGGCGACGGCTACACCTTC
>-|TRBV5-1|TRBJ2-5|-
CASSLEYGPPETQYF
TGCGCCAGCAGCTTGGAGTACGGTCCTCCAGAGACCCAGTACTTC
>TRBD1|TRBV29-1|TRBJ2-3|-
CSVQVGTGHTDTQYF
TGCAGCGTCCAGGTCGGGACAGGTCACACAGATACGCAGTATTTT
>-|TRBV5-1|TRBJ2-5|-
CASSLGAGWDNQETQYF
TGCGCCAGCAGCTTGGGGGCTGGATGGGACAACCAAGAGACCCAGTACTTC
>TRBD2|TRBV10-1|TRBJ2-5|-
CASSDLAGGPGKTQYF
TGCGCCAGCAGTGATTTGGCGGGGGGCCCCGGGAAGACCCAGTACTTC
>-|TRBV6-6|TRBJ2-1|few
CATMAGYNEQFF
TGTGCCACCATGGCGGGGTACAATGAGCAGTTCTTC